The 22 T cell receptor beta chains below were found in one sample sequenced in a study of cytomegalovirus exposure and HLA in healthy donors (dated by TCRdb to about 2017). Receptors were amplified or captured by the immunoSEQ multiplex PCR assay. For the multiplex PCR, a mixture combining 60 forward primers for TCR Vbeta segments and 13 reverse primers for TCR Jbeta segments was used. Entries here come from immuneACCESS through TCRdb and include only in-frame sequences with V and J called. Some clones fail to appear in such tables; in the studies checked, an unresolved V gene covers under half of the shortfall, and the cause of the remainder is unknown. The sample includes approximately 190,000 clones, with around 86% observed a single time. Clones ranked in the top ten supply 1% to 1.5% of the sample. The material sequenced was PBMCs. Receptors were obtained from a man in his thirties or forties in good health and CMV-seronegative.

The rearrangement uses TRBV29-1 and TRBJ1-2; no clear D. The germline CDR1 and CDR2 sequences are SQVTM and ANQGSEA. The V gene lost 4 bases and the J gene lost 7 bases, with 16 bases spanning the gap. The CDR3 is 13 residues long. Written as DNA, the CDR3 is TGCAGCGTTGTGGCCCCGAGTACGGGTGGCTACACCTTC. Protein sequence: CSVVAPSTGGYTF.

This chain uses TRBV7-2 with TRBJ1-2; 11 bases are a match to TRBD1. Germline CDR1 and CDR2: SGHTA and FQGNSA. The V segment lost 4 bases and the J segment 4 bases; nucleotides outside the gene matches: 8. There are 16 residues in the CDR3. CDR3 coding DNA: TGTGCCAGCAGCTGGAGAGGGGGACAGGGGGTCTATGGCTACACCTTC. Its translation: CASSWRGGQGVYGYTF.

The rearrangement uses TRBV7-9 and TRBJ2-3, with 7 bases aligning to TRBD1. The CDR3 has 15 amino acids. The ends lost 5 bases at V and 0 bases at J; junction bases unmatched: 5. Germline CDR1 and CDR2: SEHNR and FQNEAQ (reference sequence). This CDR3 is CASSEPGQSTDTQYF. DNA of the CDR3: TGTGCCAGCAGCGAACCGGGACAGAGCACAGATACGCAGTATTTT.

V usage is TRBV4-2 and J usage is TRBJ2-1, with 10 positions matching TRBD2. The CDR3 runs to 16 residues. V lost 1 base to trimming and J lost 3 bases; unmatched junction nucleotides: 3. CDR1 is LGHNA and CDR2 is YNFKEQ in the germline V gene. This chain's CDR3 is CASSQARTSGYNEQFF. The CDR3 DNA is TGTGCCAGCAGCCAAGCGCGGACTAGCGGCTACAATGAGCAGTTCTTC.

The chain uses TRBV11-2 and TRBJ2-7; unclear D gene. Germline V gene lookup returns CDR1 SGHAT and CDR2 FQNNGV. This CDR3 comprises 13 residues. V was cut by 2 bases and J by 0 bases, with 5 bases left in between. DNA of the CDR3: TGTGCCAGCAGCTTAACTGCCTCCTACGAGCAGTACTTC. It codes for CASSLTASYEQYF.

This chain links TRBV27 with TRBJ2-7; 10 nucleotides align to TRBD2. V lost 8 bases and J lost 0; bases outside the gene matches: 1. The CDR3 contains 13 residues. Germline CDR1 MNHEY, CDR2 SMNVEV (reference sequence). This CDR3 reads CASWTSGSYEQYF. The CDR3 DNA reads TGTGCCAGCTGGACTAGCGGCTCCTACGAGCAGTACTTC.

The genes are TRBV28 and TRBJ2-7, with 8 bases matching TRBD2. The trim removed 5 bases at V and 2 bases at J, leaving 17 bases unmatched. Germline V CDR1 and CDR2: MDHEN, SYDVKM. This CDR3 comprises 18 residues. In DNA form, the CDR3 reads TGTGCCAGCAGTAAGCCGGGACTAGGGGTGGGGGGCGCCTACGAGCAGTACTTC. Protein: CASSKPGLGVGGAYEQYF.

The chain uses TRBV11-3 and TRBJ2-1, with TRBD2 identical over 12 bases. The CDR3 has 15 residues. In germline, CDR1 is SGHNT, CDR2 YENEEA. With 5 bases clipped from V and 10 bases from J, the junction kept 9 bases outside the gene matches. The DNA for the CDR3 is TGTGCCAGCAGCCCTCTAGCGGGGGGGCCGGGAGAGCAGTTCTTC. This sequence encodes CASSPLAGGPGEQFF.

This sequence joins TRBV27 and TRBJ1-5, with D uncertain. Trimming took 4 bases from V and 5 from J, leaving 3 bases between them. The germline CDR1 and CDR2 sequences are MNHEY and SMNVEV (reference sequence). The CDR3 sequence is 11 residues long. The CDR3 reads CASSSYQPQHF. The CDR3 DNA reads as TGTGCCAGCAGTTCATATCAGCCCCAGCATTTT.

This chain joins TRBV6-5 and TRBJ2-4; 11 bases line up with TRBD2. CDR1 is MNHEY, CDR2 SVGAGI, per germline. CDR3 size: 15 residues. Germline trimming cut 6 bases from V and 4 bases from J; bases unmatched to any gene: 5. CDR3 DNA sequence: TGTGCCAGCAGGAAAATAGCGGGGGGGAAAAACATTCAGTACTTC. Amino acids: CASRKIAGGKNIQYF.

V is TRBV28 and J is TRBJ1-1, with TRBD1 identical over 9 bases. The CDR3 consists of 15 residues. Germline V lookup: CDR1 MDHEN, CDR2 SYDVKM. The junction had 10 bases not matched to a gene; V was cut back by 5 bases and J by 6 bases. The CDR3 sequence: CASSLLDRGFPEAFF. The CDR3 bases are TGTGCCAGCAGTCTTCTGGACAGGGGATTTCCTGAAGCTTTCTTT.

The genes are TRBV10-3 and TRBJ2-5; 7 bases map to TRBD2. With 0 bases clipped from V and 5 bases from J, the junction kept 6 bases outside the gene matches. The CDR3 spans 15 residues. Germline-derived CDR1 and CDR2 are ENHRY and SYGVKD. This chain's CDR3 is CAISESIASGETQYF. Here the CDR3 DNA reads TGTGCCATCAGTGAGTCGATCGCTAGCGGTGAGACCCAGTACTTC.

This chain connects TRBV7-8 to TRBJ1-1; 7 positions match TRBD1. The CDR3 is 14 amino acids. Germline V gene lookup returns CDR1 SGHVS and CDR2 FQNEAQ. V shed 1 base, J shed 1 base, and the junction held 0 bases outside the gene matches. This CDR3 is CASSLDRGNTEAFF. The DNA for the CDR3 is TGTGCCAGCAGCTTAGACAGGGGGAACACTGAAGCTTTCTTT.

This clone was counted between two and nine times. The germline gene is not matched at one end of the junction; a read error may be the cause. The J gene is TRBJ2-3, the V gene TRBV19, with D perhaps TRBD1 (6 bases). The CDR3 totals 14 residues. Germline V lookup: CDR1 LNHDA, CDR2 SQIVND (reference sequence). The CDR3 DNA is TGTGCCAGTAGTATGGGGACAAGCACAGATACGCGGTATTTT. This codes for CASSMGTSTDTRYF.

The chain uses TRBV11-2 and TRBJ2-3; D is possibly TRBD2 (6 bases). V lost 4 bases, J lost 3 bases, and 14 bases lay in between. CDR1 SGHAT and CDR2 FQNNGV come from the germline V gene. The CDR3 totals 15 residues. This CDR3 is CASSSPGVGTDTQYF. Written as DNA, the CDR3 is TGTGCCAGCAGCTCCCCGGGAGTAGGTACAGATACGCAGTATTTT.

The chain has TRBV2 and TRBJ2-5, with D perhaps matching TRBD2 (6 bases). The V gene lost 3 bases and the J gene lost 4 bases, with 15 bases spanning the gap. CDR1 and CDR2 (germline): SNHLY, FYNNEI. The CDR3 has 15 residues. CDR3 region: CASSDGNSGVETQYF. The CDR3 DNA reads as TGTGCCAGCAGTGATGGGAATAGCGGCGTAGAGACCCAGTACTTC.

This clone was recorded a few times. The chain joins TRBV4-2 to TRBJ1-2; D perhaps matches TRBD1 (6 bases). Germline values: CDR1 LGHNA, CDR2 YNFKEQ. V lost 3 bases and J lost 4, with 12 bases in between. The CDR3 contains 14 residues. The CDR3 sequence: CASSQPTGFYGYTF. In DNA, the CDR3 is TGTGCCAGCAGCCAGCCGACAGGTTTCTATGGCTACACCTTC.

The chain carries TRBV14 and TRBJ2-3, with a tentative D call TRBD2 (6 bases). CDR1 SGHDN and CDR2 FVKESK come from the germline V gene. The CDR3 consists of 15 residues. Trimming took off 7 bases at V and 3 bases at J, with 17 bases between the two ends. As DNA, the CDR3 is TGTGCCAGCAAAAATGGGAGGTGGAGGACAGATACGCAGTATTTT. Its translation: CASKNGRWRTDTQYF.

The chain recombines TRBV13 with TRBJ1-3; 8 bases are shared with TRBD1. CDR1 is PRHDT, CDR2 FYEKMQ, per germline (reference sequence). The V gene end was trimmed by 8 bases and the J gene end by 2 bases; junction bases not matched to a gene: 5. The CDR3 is made up of 14 amino acids. CDR3 protein: CASALTGAGNTIYF. The CDR3 bases are TGTGCCAGCGCATTGACAGGGGCTGGAAACACCATATATTTT.

The chain has TRBV5-1 and TRBJ1-1, with 8 bases that match TRBD1. CDR1 is SGHRS and CDR2 is YFSETQ in the germline V gene. The CDR3 runs 17 residues. V shed 4 bases, J shed 3 bases, and the junction held 14 bases outside the gene matches. CDR3 sequence: CASSQRDRTIMDTEAFF. The CDR3 nucleotides are TGCGCCAGCAGCCAACGGGACAGGACAATCATGGACACTGAAGCTTTCTTT.

The chain combines TRBV18 with TRBJ2-1, with 11 positions matching TRBD2. The V gene end was trimmed by 3 bases and the J gene end by 9 bases; junction bases not matched to a gene: 7. This CDR3 is 15 amino acids long. Germline CDR1 and CDR2: KGHSH and LQKENI. The CDR3 loop is CASSPVASGGTEQFF. CDR3 DNA sequence: TGTGCCAGCTCACCGGTGGCTAGCGGGGGGACTGAGCAGTTCTTC.

The rearrangement joins TRBV7-9 to TRBJ2-1, with D unclear. Germline CDR1 SEHNR, CDR2 FQNEAQ (reference sequence). V was trimmed by 1 base and J by 0 bases, leaving 10 bases between them. This CDR3 has 16 residues. CDR3 DNA: TGTGCCAGCAGCTTAGGCAGCCGGAGCTCCTACAATGAGCAGTTCTTC. This gives the protein CASSLGSRSSYNEQFF.